The rows below give T cell receptor beta chains drawn from one sample of a study of blood T cell repertoires in COVID-19. TCRdb's copy holds only in-frame clones and misses some; the assay was immunoSEQ multiplex PCR. The data show approximately 100,000 clones, 85% seen once. Material for sequencing was peripheral blood. Receptors originate from a woman aged 70 to 79 with active or convalescent COVID-19. Each CDR3 is given with its conserved first and last residue. D genes are given only for firm matches. Some rows mark clone size as missing; the rest say once, few, many or name a class of expanded clone.

d_call j_call clone_size v_call cdr3_nt cdr3_aa
TRBD1 TRBJ2-1 - TRBV30 TGTGCCTGGAGTGTAGGTGGGACAGGGCGGAATGAGCAGTTCTTC CAWSVGGTGRNEQFF
TRBD2 TRBJ2-1 - TRBV5-4 TGTGCCAGCAACCCGGGACTACCTAGTGACAATGAGCAGTTCTTC CASNPGLPSDNEQFF
- TRBJ1-4 - TRBV6-5 TGTGCCAGCACCCTAGGAGGGTCTAATGAAAAACTGTTTTTT CASTLGGSNEKLFF
- TRBJ2-1 - TRBV10-3 TGTGCCATCAGTGAGTCGGGCCTCTACAATGAGCAGTTCTTC CAISESGLYNEQFF
TRBD1 TRBJ1-1 - TRBV5-1 TGCGCCAGCAGCTTGGGGACAGGTGAAGCTTTCTTT CASSLGTGEAFF
TRBD1 TRBJ1-2 few TRBV5-1 TGCGCCAGCAGCTTGCAGGGGGCAGACTATGGCTACACCTTC CASSLQGADYGYTF
- TRBJ1-5 - TRBV6-5 TGTGCCAGCAGACGACAGGAATCTCAGCCCCAGCATTTT CASRRQESQPQHF
- TRBJ1-1 few TRBV5-1 TGCGCCAGCAGCTTGGATGGCCAGGGGAACACTGAAGCTTTCTTT CASSLDGQGNTEAFF
TRBD1 TRBJ1-4 - TRBV5-6 TGTGCCAGCAGCAACCGGGACAGGGGGCGAACTAATGAAAAACTGTTTTTT CASSNRDRGRTNEKLFF
TRBD1 TRBJ1-1 - TRBV25-1 TGTGCCAGCAGTGATCTCGACAGGGACACTGAAGCTTTCTTT CASSDLDRDTEAFF
TRBD1 TRBJ2-3 - TRBV30 TGTGCCTGTACGGACAGGGGGCGTACAGATACGCAGTATTTT CACTDRGRTDTQYF
TRBD1 TRBJ2-6 - TRBV3-1/TRBV3-2 TGTGCCAGCAGCCAAGATGGGACAGGGGGCCCTGGGGCCAACGTCCTGACTTTC CASSQDGTGGPGANVLTF
- TRBJ2-1 - TRBV7-8 TGTGCCAGCAGCCTGAAAGGGGGAAGGGCAGACAATGAGCAGTTCTTC CASSLKGGRADNEQFF
TRBD1 TRBJ1-2 few TRBV30 TGTGCCTGGAGTGTAGGAGGGGGCCTGAACTATGGCTACACCTTC CAWSVGGGLNYGYTF
- TRBJ1-6 - TRBV28 TGTGCCAGCAGCCGGTCTATGTATTCACCCCTCCACTTT CASSRSMYSPLHF
- TRBJ1-1 few TRBV5-4 TGTGCCAGCAGCCTTGGTGTGAACAGGCACACTGAAGCTTTCTTT CASSLGVNRHTEAFF